These 5 T cell receptor beta chains originate from one sample sequenced in a study of Graves' ophthalmopathy and Graves' hyperthyroidism. Amplified material comprised TCR beta CDR3 regions derived from RNA transcripts. RT-PCR was first run with HTBI primers, then multiplex PCR in a second round. TCRdb reprocessed the multiplex PCR reads with MiXCR, giving one entry per CDR3 protein. The repertoire includes about 400,000 distinct CDR3 sequences, approximately 16% of them detected once, and 1.5% to 2% sits in the top ten. The sequencing input was peripheral blood. All receptors derive from a woman aged 18-29 years with Graves' ophthalmopathy.

This clonotype was seen ten or more times. V usage is TRBV14 and J usage is TRBJ2-5, with D tentatively TRBD1 or TRBD2 (5 bases each). Trimming left V 1 base short and J 3 bases short, with 18 bases between. CDR3 length: 17 residues. Germline V CDR1 and CDR2: SGHDN, FVKESK. CDR3: CASSQAPWLGEEETQYF. The CDR3 DNA follows: TGTGCCAGCAGCCAAGCCCCGTGGTTGGGGGAAGAAGAGACCCAGTACTTC.

The rearrangement uses TRBV12-5 and TRBJ1-1, with D perhaps TRBD1 (5 bases). CDR3 length: 18 residues. Per germline, CDR1 LGHNT and CDR2 FRNRAP. Trimming took off 2 bases at V and 3 bases at J, with 22 bases between the two ends. This CDR3 is CASGLPGRLVGDDTEAFF. The CDR3, as DNA: TGTGCTAGTGGTTTGCCGGGACGGCTAGTAGGGGACGACACTGAAGCTTTCTTT. Full variable domain (remainder filled in from reference TRBV12-5 and TRBJ1-1): DARVTQTPRHKVTEMGQEVTMRCQPILGHNTVFWYRQTMMQGLELLAYFRNRAPLDDSGMPKDRFSAEMPDATLATLKIQPSEPRDSAVYFCASGLPGRLVGDDTEAFFGQGTRLTVV.

This clonotype was seen many times. V gene TRBV29-1 combines with J gene TRBJ2-7, with D possibly being TRBD1 (6 bases). CDR1 is SQVTM, CDR2 ANQGSEA, per germline. The CDR3 is 13 amino acids. Trimming pared 8 bases from V and 0 bases from J, leaving 14 bases between. DNA of the CDR3: TGCAGCATAGCAGGGGAGAGCTCCTACGAGCAGTACTTC. Translated, it gives CSIAGESSYEQYF.

This clonotype was recorded at least ten times. The rearrangement joins TRBV19 to TRBJ1-1; D might be TRBD1 (5 bases). Trimming left V 11 bases short and J 2 bases short, with 18 bases between. The CDR3 extends over 14 amino acids. Per germline, CDR1 LNHDA and CDR2 SQIVND (reference sequence). CDR3 DNA: TGTGCCCGAGTACGGGGGTCGGGTAACACTGAAGCTTTCTTT. It specifies CARVRGSGNTEAFF.

This clonotype was detected ten times or more. The chain links TRBV7-2 to TRBJ2-5; weak D call: TRBD2 (5 bases). Germline CDR1 and CDR2: SGHTA and FQGNSA. The CDR3 length is 16 residues. Between the trimmed V and J ends, which lost 0 bases and 4 bases, there was a span of 15 bases. This CDR3 reads CASSLALASNGETQYF. For the CDR3, the DNA is TGTGCCAGCAGCTTAGCGCTAGCATCGAACGGAGAGACCCAGTACTTC.